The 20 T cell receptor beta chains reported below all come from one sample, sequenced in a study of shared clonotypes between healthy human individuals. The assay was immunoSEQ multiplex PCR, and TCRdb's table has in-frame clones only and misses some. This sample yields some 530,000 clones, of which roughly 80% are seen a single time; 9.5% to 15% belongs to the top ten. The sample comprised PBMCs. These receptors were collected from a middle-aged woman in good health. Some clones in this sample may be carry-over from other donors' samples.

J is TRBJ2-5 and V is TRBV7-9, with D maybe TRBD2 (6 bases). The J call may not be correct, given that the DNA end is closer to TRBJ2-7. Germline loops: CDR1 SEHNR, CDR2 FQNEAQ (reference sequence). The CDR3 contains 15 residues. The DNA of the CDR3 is TGTGCCAGCAGCCCTCCGGGGGTAATGGCGAGCGAGCAGTACTTC. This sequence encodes CASSPPGVMASEQYF.

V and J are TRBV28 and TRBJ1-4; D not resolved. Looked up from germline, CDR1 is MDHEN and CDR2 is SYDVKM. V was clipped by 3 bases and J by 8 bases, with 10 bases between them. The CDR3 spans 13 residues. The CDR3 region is CASSFSGFEKLFF. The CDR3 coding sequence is TGTGCCAGCAGTTTTTCGGGGTTCGAAAAACTGTTTTTT.

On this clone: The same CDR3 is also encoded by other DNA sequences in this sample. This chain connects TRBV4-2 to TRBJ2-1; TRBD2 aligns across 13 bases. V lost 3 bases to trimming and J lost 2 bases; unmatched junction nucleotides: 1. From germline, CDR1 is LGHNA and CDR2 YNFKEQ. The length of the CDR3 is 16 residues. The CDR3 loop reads CASSQGLAGTYNEQFF. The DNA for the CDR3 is TGTGCCAGCAGCCAGGGACTAGCGGGGACCTACAATGAGCAGTTCTTC.

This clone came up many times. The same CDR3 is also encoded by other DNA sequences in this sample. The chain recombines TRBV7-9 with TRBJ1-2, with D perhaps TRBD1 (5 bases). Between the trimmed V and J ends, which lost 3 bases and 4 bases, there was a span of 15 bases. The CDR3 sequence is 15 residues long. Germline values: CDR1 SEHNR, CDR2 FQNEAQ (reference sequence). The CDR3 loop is CASSFIAGLVYGYTF. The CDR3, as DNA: TGTGCCAGCAGCTTCATTGCAGGGCTGGTCTATGGCTACACCTTC. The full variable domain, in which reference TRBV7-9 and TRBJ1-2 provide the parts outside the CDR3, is DTGVSQNPRHKITKRGQNVTFRCDPISEHNRLYWYRQTLGQGPEFLTYFQNEAQLEKSRLLSDRFSAERPKGSFSTLEIQRTEQGDSAMYLCASSFIAGLVYGYTFGSGTRLTVV.

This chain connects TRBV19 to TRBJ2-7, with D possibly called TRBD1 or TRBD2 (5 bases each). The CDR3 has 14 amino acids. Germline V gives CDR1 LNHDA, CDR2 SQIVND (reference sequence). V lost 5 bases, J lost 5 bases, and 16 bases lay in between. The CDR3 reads CASSPGPPRHEQYF. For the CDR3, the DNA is TGTGCCAGTAGTCCGGGACCCCCGCGCCACGAGCAGTACTTC.

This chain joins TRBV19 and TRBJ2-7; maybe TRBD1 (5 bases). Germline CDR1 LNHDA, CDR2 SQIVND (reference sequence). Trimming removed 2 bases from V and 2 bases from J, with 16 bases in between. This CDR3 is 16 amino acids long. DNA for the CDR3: TGTGCCAGTAGTATAACCCCAGGACATGCCGCCTACGAGCAGTACTTC. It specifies CASSITPGHAAYEQYF.

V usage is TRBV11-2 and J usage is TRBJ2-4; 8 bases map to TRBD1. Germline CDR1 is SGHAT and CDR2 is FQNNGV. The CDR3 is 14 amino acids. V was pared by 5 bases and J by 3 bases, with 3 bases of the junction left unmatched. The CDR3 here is CASSPGTGKNIQYF. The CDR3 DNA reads TGTGCCAGCAGCCCCGGGACAGGCAAAAACATTCAGTACTTC.

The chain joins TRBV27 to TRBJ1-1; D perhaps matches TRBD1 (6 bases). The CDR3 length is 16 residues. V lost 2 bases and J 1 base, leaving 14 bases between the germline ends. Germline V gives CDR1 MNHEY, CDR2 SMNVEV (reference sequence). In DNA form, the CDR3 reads TGTGCCAGCAGTTTAACCACAGGGCTGGCGAACACTGAAGCTTTCTTT. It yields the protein CASSLTTGLANTEAFF.

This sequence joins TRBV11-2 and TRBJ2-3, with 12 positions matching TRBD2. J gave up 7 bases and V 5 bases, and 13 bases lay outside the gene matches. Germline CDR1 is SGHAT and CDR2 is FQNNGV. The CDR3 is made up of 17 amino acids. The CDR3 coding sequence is TGTGCCAGCAGCCCCTCCCCCTCTAGCGGGAGGGCCTATACGCAGTATTTT. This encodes CASSPSPSSGRAYTQYF.

The CDR3, as DNA: TGTGCCAGCAGTTTTCAGGGGGGCAATCAGCCCCAGCATTTT. It translates to CASSFQGGNQPQHF. This chain joins TRBV28 and TRBJ1-5; 7 bases are a match to TRBD1. Trimming cost V 3 bases and J 2 bases; bases outside gene matches: 1. Germline CDR1 and CDR2: MDHEN and SYDVKM. This CDR3 has 14 amino acids.

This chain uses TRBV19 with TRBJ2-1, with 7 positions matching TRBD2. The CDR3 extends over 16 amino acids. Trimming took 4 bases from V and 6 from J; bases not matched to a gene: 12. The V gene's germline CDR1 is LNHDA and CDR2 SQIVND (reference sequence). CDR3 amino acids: CASSTPEASGRNEQFF. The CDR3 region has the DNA TGTGCCAGTAGTACCCCTGAGGCTAGCGGCCGCAATGAGCAGTTCTTC.

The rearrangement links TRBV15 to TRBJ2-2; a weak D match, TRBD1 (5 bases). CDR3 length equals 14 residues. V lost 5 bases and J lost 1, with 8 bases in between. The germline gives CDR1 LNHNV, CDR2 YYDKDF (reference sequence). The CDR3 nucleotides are TGTGCCACCAGCTCAGGGAAGAACACCGGGGAGCTGTTTTTT. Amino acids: CATSSGKNTGELFF.

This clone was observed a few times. The CDR3 coding sequence is TGTGCCGGGACACGGGACAGGGTGAATCAGCCCCAGCATTTT. It codes for CAGTRDRVNQPQHF. The chain recombines TRBV2 with TRBJ1-5, with 9 bases aligning to TRBD1. With 11 bases clipped from V and 4 bases from J, the junction kept 9 bases outside the gene matches. The germline V gene encodes CDR1 SNHLY and CDR2 FYNNEI. CDR3 length: 14 amino acids.

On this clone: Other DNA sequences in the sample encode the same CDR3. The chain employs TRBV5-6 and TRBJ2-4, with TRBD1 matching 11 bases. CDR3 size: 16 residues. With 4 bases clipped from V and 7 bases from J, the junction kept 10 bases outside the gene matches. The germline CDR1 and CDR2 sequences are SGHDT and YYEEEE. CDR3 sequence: CASSALIRDRGNIQYF. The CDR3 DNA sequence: TGTGCCAGCAGCGCCCTCATTCGGGACAGGGGGAACATTCAGTACTTC.

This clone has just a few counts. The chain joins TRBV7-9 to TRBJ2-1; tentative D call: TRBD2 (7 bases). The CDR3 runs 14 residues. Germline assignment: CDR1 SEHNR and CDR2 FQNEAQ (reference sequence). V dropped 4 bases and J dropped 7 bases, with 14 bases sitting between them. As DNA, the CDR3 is TGTGCCAGCAGCTCGTGGGAGGGGGTTAATGAGCAGTTCTTC. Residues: CASSSWEGVNEQFF.

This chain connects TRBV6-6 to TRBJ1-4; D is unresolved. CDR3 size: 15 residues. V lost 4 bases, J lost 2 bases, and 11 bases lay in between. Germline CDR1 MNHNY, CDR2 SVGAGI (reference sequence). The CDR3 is CASSWAGRTNEKLFF. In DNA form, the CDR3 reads TGTGCCAGCAGTTGGGCAGGACGCACTAATGAAAAACTGTTTTTT.

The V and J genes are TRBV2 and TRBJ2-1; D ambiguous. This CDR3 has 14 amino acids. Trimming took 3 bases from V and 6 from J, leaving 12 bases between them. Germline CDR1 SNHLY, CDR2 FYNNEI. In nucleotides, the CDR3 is TGTGCCAGCAGTGATAGCCCCCGTACCAATGAGCAGTTCTTC. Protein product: CASSDSPRTNEQFF.

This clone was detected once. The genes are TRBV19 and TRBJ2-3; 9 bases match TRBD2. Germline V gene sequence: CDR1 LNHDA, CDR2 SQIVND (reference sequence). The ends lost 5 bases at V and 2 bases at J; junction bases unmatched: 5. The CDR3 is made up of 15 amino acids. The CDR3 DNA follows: TGTGCCAGTAGTGAACTAGCGGGCAACACAGATACGCAGTATTTT. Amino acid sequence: CASSELAGNTDTQYF. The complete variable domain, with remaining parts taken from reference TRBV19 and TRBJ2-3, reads DGGITQSPKYLFRKEGQNVTLSCEQNLNHDAMYWYRQDPGQGLRLIYYSQIVNDFQKGDIAEGYSVSREKKESFPLTVTSAQKNPTAFYLCASSELAGNTDTQYFGPGTRLTVL.

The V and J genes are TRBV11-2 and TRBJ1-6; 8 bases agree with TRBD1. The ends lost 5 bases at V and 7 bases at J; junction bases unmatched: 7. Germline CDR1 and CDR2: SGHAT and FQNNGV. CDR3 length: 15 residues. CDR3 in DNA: TGTGCCAGCAGCCCAAGGGGACAGGAAAATTCACCCCTCCACTTT. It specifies CASSPRGQENSPLHF.

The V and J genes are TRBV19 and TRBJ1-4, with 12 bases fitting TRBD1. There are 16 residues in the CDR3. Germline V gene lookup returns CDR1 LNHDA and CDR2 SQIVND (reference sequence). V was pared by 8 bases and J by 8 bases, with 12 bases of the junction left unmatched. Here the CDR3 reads CASRYPGQGAQEKLFF. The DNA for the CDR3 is TGTGCCAGTCGCTATCCGGGACAGGGGGCGCAGGAAAAACTGTTTTTT.